The 25 T cell receptor beta chains in this list originate from one sample, sequenced in a study of blood T cell repertoires in COVID-19 (dated by TCRdb to about 2020). Library method: the immunoSEQ multiplex PCR assay. TCRdb retrieved this table from immuneACCESS and kept in-frame rearrangements only. Not all clones are present; in checked studies, unresolved V genes account for under half, and no reason is known for the remainder. The sample table lists over 150,000 clones, roughly 88% of them with a count of one. The top ten hold 2.5% to 3.5% of the sample. Sequenced sample: peripheral blood. Receptors were obtained from a woman aged 60-70 years with acute or convalescent COVID-19.

This rearrangement joins TRBV6-2 or TRBV6-3 to TRBJ2-3; 8 bases match TRBD2. V lost 4 bases and J lost 5; bases outside the gene matches: 5. Per germline, CDR1 MNHEY and CDR2 SVGEGT. This CDR3 is 14 amino acids long. The CDR3 loop reads CASSLAGWGDTQYF. The CDR3 DNA reads as TGTGCCAGCAGTTTAGCGGGGTGGGGAGATACGCAGTATTTT.

This chain links TRBV4-2 with TRBJ1-5; 9 nucleotides line up with TRBD1. After removal of 0 bases from V and 7 bases from J, the junction contained 7 bases not matched to a gene. Per germline, CDR1 LGHNA and CDR2 YNFKEQ. This CDR3 contains 16 residues. The CDR3 protein is CASSQDPDRGGQPQHF. CDR3 nucleotides: TGTGCCAGCAGCCAAGATCCGGACAGGGGAGGCCAGCCCCAGCATTTT.

V is TRBV6-5 and J is TRBJ2-5; 8 positions agree with TRBD2. The V segment lost 2 bases and the J segment 5 bases; nucleotides outside the gene matches: 4. This CDR3 comprises 14 residues. Germline values: CDR1 MNHEY, CDR2 SVGAGI. The CDR3 region is CASSYGRLAETQYF. DNA for the CDR3: TGTGCCAGCAGTTACGGGAGACTAGCGGAGACCCAGTACTTC.

The V gene is TRBV29-1, the J gene TRBJ1-5, with 8 bases that match TRBD1. This CDR3 contains 13 residues. CDR1 is SQVTM, CDR2 ANQGSEA, per germline. V shed 4 bases and J 2 bases; nucleotides not matched to a gene: 1. CDR3 DNA: TGCAGCGTTGGGGGACAGGGCAATCAGCCCCAGCATTTT. Translated, it gives CSVGGQGNQPQHF.

A single count supports this clone. This chain uses TRBV6-5 with TRBJ2-4; TRBD1 agrees at 9 bases. V shed 5 bases and J 4 bases; nucleotides not matched to a gene: 6. Germline CDR1 MNHEY, CDR2 SVGAGI. The CDR3 has 15 residues. For the CDR3, the DNA is TGTGCCAGCAGTAGTACCGGGACAGGGAAAAACATTCAGTACTTC. This gives the protein CASSSTGTGKNIQYF.

The V and J genes are TRBV3-1 (or the pseudogene TRBV3-2) and TRBJ2-5; perhaps TRBD1 as D (6 bases). The CDR3 contains 12 residues. In germline, CDR1 is LGHDT, CDR2 YNNKEL (reference sequence). V was cut by 5 bases and J by 3 bases, with 7 bases left in between. CDR3 amino acids: CASSYREETQYF. The CDR3 DNA sequence: TGTGCCAGCAGCTACAGGGAAGAGACCCAGTACTTC.

V usage is TRBV5-1 and J usage is TRBJ1-2; 8 bases align to TRBD1. The germline gives CDR1 SGHRS, CDR2 YFSETQ. CDR3 length: 13 residues. V shed 4 bases and J 5 bases; nucleotides not matched to a gene: 4. The CDR3 nucleotides are TGCGCCAGCAGCCCTGGACAGGGTTATGGCTACACCTTC. Its protein product is CASSPGQGYGYTF.

This clone came up once. This chain connects TRBV9 to TRBJ2-2, with a possible D match to TRBD1 (5 bases). The germline CDR1 and CDR2 sequences are SGDLS and YYNGEE. V was clipped by 0 bases and J by 2 bases, with 5 bases between them. CDR3 size: 14 residues. CDR3 loop: CASSVGGNTGELFF. The CDR3 DNA sequence: TGTGCCAGCAGCGTAGGGGGCAACACCGGGGAGCTGTTTTTT.

The V call is TRBV12-3 or TRBV12-4, the J call TRBJ1-1; no definite D call. Trimming took 6 bases from V and 6 from J, leaving 14 bases between them. The CDR3 contains 13 residues. The CDR3: CASSPTGLAEAFF. In nucleotides, the CDR3 is TGTGCCAGCAGCCCGACGGGGTTGGCTGAAGCTTTCTTT.

The chain recombines TRBV7-2 with TRBJ1-3, with a tentative D call TRBD1 (6 bases). V dropped 4 bases and J dropped 4 bases, with 17 bases sitting between them. The CDR3 loop spans 16 amino acids. Germline V lookup: CDR1 SGHTA, CDR2 FQGNSA. The CDR3 coding sequence is TGTGCCAGCAGCTCCTTGCAGGGGTTGCGGGGAAACACCATATATTTT. This translates into CASSSLQGLRGNTIYF.

The count of this clone is one. The genes are TRBV7-6 and TRBJ1-2; D not certain. The CDR3 is 12 amino acids. V was shortened by 4 bases and J by 6 bases, with 9 bases between the two germline ends. Germline CDR1 and CDR2: SGHVS and FNYEAQ. The CDR3 protein is CASSSRSDGYTF. For the CDR3, the DNA is TGTGCCAGCAGCTCGAGAAGTGATGGCTACACCTTC.

About this clone: This CDR3 is also generated by other DNA sequences in the sample. The chain combines TRBV19 with TRBJ1-5; 10 bases map to TRBD1. CDR1 and CDR2 from the germline V gene are LNHDA and SQIVND (reference sequence). V shed 3 bases and J 4 bases; nucleotides not matched to a gene: 3. The CDR3 runs 15 residues. CDR3 sequence: CASSIDRGRNQPQHF. For the CDR3, the DNA is TGTGCCAGTAGTATTGACAGGGGGCGGAATCAGCCCCAGCATTTT.

CDR3 sequence (DNA): TGCGCCAGCAGCCAAGAGTTAGCCGGACTAGCGGGGGGGCTGGCCAAAAACATTCAGTACTTC. Translating it yields CASSQELAGLAGGLAKNIQYF. The chain joins TRBV4-3 to TRBJ2-4, with 15 bases lining up with TRBD2. The CDR3 spans 21 residues. CDR1 and CDR2 (germline): LGHNA, YSLEER. The V gene end was trimmed by 0 bases and the J gene end by 1 base; junction bases not matched to a gene: 10.

The gene calls are TRBV10-3 and TRBJ1-2, with 8 bases matching TRBD1. The CDR3 has 14 residues. Looked up from germline, CDR1 is ENHRY and CDR2 is SYGVKD. Germline trimming cut 2 bases from V and 7 bases from J; bases unmatched to any gene: 6. The CDR3 nucleotides read TGTGCCATCAGTGAGGATCACAGGGGGGGTGGCTACACCTTC. Translation gives CAISEDHRGGGYTF.

The CDR3 here is CASSPRIAGGMNTGELFF. CDR3 nucleotides: TGTGCCAGCTCCCCCAGGATAGCGGGGGGCATGAACACCGGGGAGCTGTTTTTT. The chain combines TRBV18 with TRBJ2-2, with 10 bases aligning to TRBD2. After removal of 6 bases from V and 1 base from J, the junction contained 11 bases not matched to a gene. Germline V gene data show CDR1 as KGHSH and CDR2 as LQKENI. This CDR3 has 18 residues. The full variable domain, with the rest looked up from reference TRBV18 and TRBJ2-2, is NAGVMQNPRHLVRRRGQEARLRCSPMKGHSHVYWYRQLPEEGLKFMVYLQKENIIDESGMPKERFSAEFPKEGPSILRIQQVVRGDSAAYFCASSPRIAGGMNTGELFFGEGSRLTVL.

The chain recombines TRBV4-3 with TRBJ1-1, with TRBD1 identical over 8 bases. Germline trimming cut 2 bases from V and 4 bases from J; bases unmatched to any gene: 6. CDR1 is LGHNA and CDR2 is YSLEER in the germline V gene. The CDR3 contains 15 residues. CDR3 bases: TGCGCCAGCAGCCAACAGCTACAGGGGGTCACTGAAGCTTTCTTT. It codes for CASSQQLQGVTEAFF.

The rearrangement uses TRBV19 and TRBJ1-5; D gene ambiguous. The CDR3 runs 14 residues. Trimming removed 2 bases at V and 0 bases at J, with 5 bases between. The germline V gene has CDR1 LNHDA and CDR2 SQIVND (reference sequence). DNA of the CDR3: TGTGCCAGTAGTATACAGGCTAGCAATCAGCCCCAGCATTTT. Translating gives CASSIQASNQPQHF.

J is TRBJ1-3 and V is TRBV3-1 (or the pseudogene TRBV3-2); a possible D gene is TRBD1 (5 bases). The germline V gene has CDR1 LGHDT and CDR2 YNNKEL (reference sequence). This CDR3 spans 14 amino acids. V lost 6 bases to trimming and J lost 4 bases, with 13 bases between them. CDR3 bases: TGTGCCAGCAGATTGGGGCAGGGAGGAAACACCATATATTTT. Translating it yields CASRLGQGGNTIYF.

The chain employs TRBV3-1 (or the pseudogene TRBV3-2) and TRBJ2-1; 7 nucleotides line up with TRBD2. Losses at the gene ends were 4 bases for V and 7 bases for J; bases not matched to a gene: 22. The CDR3 sequence is 19 residues long. Germline V gene sequence: CDR1 LGHDT, CDR2 YNNKEL (reference sequence). DNA of the CDR3: TGTGCCAGCAGCCTAAGACGGCAGCGGGGCCCCAAGAGGGTGAATGAGCAGTTCTTC. It codes for CASSLRRQRGPKRVNEQFF.

The rearrangement links TRBV6-5 to TRBJ2-7; TRBD2 is a possible D gene (5 bases). Per the germline V gene, CDR1 is MNHEY and CDR2 is SVGAGI. V shed 0 bases and J shed 7 bases, with 16 bases lying between them. This CDR3 comprises 15 residues. The CDR3 DNA follows: TGTGCCAGCAGTTACTCAGGCGGGCCTGATTGGGAGCAGTACTTC. Protein sequence: CASSYSGGPDWEQYF.

This chain joins TRBV11-1 and TRBJ2-7; 10 bases align to TRBD2. There are 15 residues in the CDR3. With V trimmed by 1 base and J by 4 bases, 4 bases remained unmatched. Germline CDR1 SGHAT, CDR2 FQDESV (reference sequence). The CDR3, as DNA: TGTGCCAGCAGCTTAGAAGCGGGGGGGCCGTACGAGCAGTACTTC. This gives the protein CASSLEAGGPYEQYF.

The chain combines TRBV2 with TRBJ1-5; 7 bases are a match to TRBD1. Germline-derived CDR1 and CDR2 are SNHLY and FYNNEI. J lost 2 bases, V lost 6 bases, and 4 bases had no gene match. CDR3 length equals 14 residues. CDR3 in amino acids: CASRGDSRNQPQHF. Here the CDR3 DNA reads TGTGCCAGCAGAGGGGACAGCCGCAATCAGCCCCAGCATTTT.

The rearrangement joins TRBV14 to TRBJ1-6; D perhaps matches TRBD1 (5 bases). Germline loops: CDR1 SGHDN, CDR2 FVKESK. There are 17 residues in the CDR3. Deletions cut 0 bases from V and 9 bases from J, with 18 bases between. The CDR3 sequence is CASSQDSGQSTLSPLHF. CDR3 DNA sequence: TGTGCCAGCAGCCAAGATTCTGGACAATCCACGCTTTCACCCCTCCACTTT.

The CDR3 region is CASSRGGVYEQYF. CDR3 nucleotide sequence: TGTGCCAGCAGTCGGGGAGGGGTCTACGAGCAGTACTTC. This chain joins TRBV6-5 and TRBJ2-7; 7 nucleotides align to TRBD2. The CDR3 length is 13 residues. Germline V gene lookup returns CDR1 MNHEY and CDR2 SVGAGI. J lost 3 bases, V lost 5 bases, and 4 bases had no gene match.

The CDR3 spells CASSQDYLAGAGELFF. The CDR3, as DNA: TGCGCCAGCAGCCAAGATTACCTTGCAGGGGCCGGGGAGCTGTTTTTT. The chain carries TRBV4-3 and TRBJ2-2, with D perhaps TRBD1 (6 bases). In germline, CDR1 is LGHNA, CDR2 YSLEER. V was shortened by 0 bases and J by 6 bases, with 14 bases between the two germline ends. This CDR3 comprises 16 residues.